A single sample is the source of the 27 T cell receptor beta chains below, sequenced in a study of blood T cell repertoires in COVID-19. Repertoires were generated with immunoSEQ multiplex PCR, while TCRdb's copy carries only in-frame clones and drops some. Altogether about 170,000 clones are present, about four fifths being singletons, with the ten largest covering approximately 12%. The sequenced sample consisted of PBMCs or T cells enriched from blood (not recorded which). The source of these receptors is a man aged 45-60 years who had recovered from COVID-19.

The chain couples TRBV28 to TRBJ2-7; D perhaps matches TRBD2 (7 bases). Per the germline V gene, CDR1 is MDHEN and CDR2 is SYDVKM. Trimming took off 1 base at V and 5 bases at J, with 12 bases between the two ends. The CDR3 has 14 residues. For the CDR3, the DNA is TGTGCCAGCAGTTTATTACCGGGGGGCGACGAGCAGTACTTC. It codes for CASSLLPGGDEQYF.

This clone showed up just once. The chain has TRBV27 and TRBJ1-2; D gene unclear. The CDR3 contains 13 residues. CDR1 and CDR2 (germline): MNHEY, SMNVEV (reference sequence). V was shortened by 5 bases and J by 8 bases, with 15 bases between the two germline ends. This chain's CDR3 is CASSPRDGRGYTF. The CDR3 coding sequence is TGTGCCAGCAGTCCCAGAGATGGGCGCGGCTACACCTTC.

CDR3 residues: CASSERTDNTEAFF. The CDR3 nucleotides read TGTGCCAGCAGCGAGCGGACAGATAACACTGAAGCTTTCTTT. The chain employs TRBV3-1 (or the pseudogene TRBV3-2) and TRBJ1-1; perhaps TRBD1 as D (6 bases). Trimming removed 5 bases at V and 2 bases at J, with 12 bases between. Germline assignment: CDR1 LGHDT and CDR2 YNNKEL (reference sequence). The CDR3 is 14 amino acids.

The V and J genes are TRBV7-8 and TRBJ1-5; TRBD1 matches 7 bases. The V gene end was trimmed by 5 bases and the J gene end by 9 bases; junction bases not matched to a gene: 10. In germline, CDR1 is SGHVS, CDR2 FQNEAQ. The CDR3 runs to 14 residues. CDR3 bases: TGTGCCAGCAGCCCTACGACAGGGCGTCCGCCCCAGCATTTT. Protein: CASSPTTGRPPQHF. Full variable domain (rest looked up from reference TRBV7-8 and TRBJ1-5): GAGVSQSPRYKVAKRGQDVALRCDPISGHVSLFWYQQALGQGPEFLTYFQNEAQLDKSGLPSDRFFAERPEGSVSTLKIQRTQQEDSAVYLCASSPTTGRPPQHFGDGTRLSIL.

In DNA, the CDR3 is TGTGCCAGCAGCTTACTCACGGGCAGGACTGTCGCTAACTATGGCTACACCTTC. This translates into CASSLLTGRTVANYGYTF. The chain carries TRBV11-2 and TRBJ1-2; D gene uncertain. CDR1 SGHAT and CDR2 FQNNGV come from the germline V gene. This CDR3 is 18 amino acids long. V was trimmed by 2 bases and J by 0 bases, leaving 19 bases between them.

The rearrangement uses TRBV7-8 and TRBJ2-1; TRBD1 matches at 9 bases. V was pared by 7 bases and J by 9 bases, with 10 bases of the junction left unmatched. The CDR3 extends over 14 amino acids. In germline, CDR1 is SGHVS, CDR2 FQNEAQ. The CDR3 DNA reads TGTGCCAGCATGGAGGGACAGGGATTCGGTGAGCAGTTCTTC. Residues: CASMEGQGFGEQFF.

This clone has only a few counts. This chain connects TRBV7-8 to TRBJ2-2; a weak D match, TRBD2 (7 bases). Germline CDR1 SGHVS, CDR2 FQNEAQ. The V end lost 5 bases, the J end lost 9 bases, and 22 bases lay between the germline ends. CDR3 size: 16 residues. This CDR3 is CASSPREGSGGRELFF. DNA of the CDR3: TGTGCCAGCAGCCCAAGAGAAGGATCGGGGGGCCGGGAGCTGTTTTTT.

The chain carries TRBV12-3 or TRBV12-4 and TRBJ2-1; TRBD1 is a possible D gene (6 bases). Trimming pared 6 bases from V and 10 bases from J, leaving 13 bases between. This CDR3 region has 12 residues. The DNA for the CDR3 is TGTGCCAGCAGCGGAGTGGGGGCCGAGCAGTTCTTC. Translated, it gives CASSGVGAEQFF.

The chain employs TRBV13 and TRBJ1-1; D possibly corresponds to TRBD1 (6 bases). V was trimmed by 4 bases and J by 4 bases, leaving 13 bases between them. Germline CDR1 reads PRHDT; CDR2 reads FYEKMQ (reference sequence). This CDR3 contains 14 residues. CDR3 loop: CASSSPRGLTEAFF. CDR3 coding DNA: TGTGCCAGCAGCTCCCCGCGGGGGCTCACTGAAGCTTTCTTT.

This clone was observed once. The chain links TRBV7-8 to TRBJ1-5; possible D gene TRBD1, 5 bases. Trimming stripped 1 base from V and 4 bases from J, with 11 bases between. In germline, CDR1 is SGHVS, CDR2 FQNEAQ. The CDR3 length is 15 residues. Here the CDR3 DNA reads TGTGCCAGCAGCTTAGGAGTCCAGGGTAATCAGCCCCAGCATTTT. Translation: CASSLGVQGNQPQHF.

DNA for the CDR3: TGTGCCACTCCAACGGGGGAGAACACTGAAGCTTTCTTT. It specifies CATPTGENTEAFF. The chain joins TRBV6-5 to TRBJ1-1, with D possibly TRBD1 on 5 matching bases. The V and J ends lost 10 bases and 1 base respectively, with 13 bases between them. In germline, CDR1 is MNHEY, CDR2 SVGAGI. CDR3 length: 13 amino acids.

The chain has TRBV3-1 (or the pseudogene TRBV3-2) and TRBJ1-2, with D unclear. From germline, CDR1 is LGHDT and CDR2 YNNKEL (reference sequence). Trimming removed 2 bases from V and 7 bases from J, with 11 bases in between. The CDR3 covers 13 residues. The CDR3 DNA is TGTGCCAGCAGCCAACAGAGCGGTCGTGGCTACACCTTC. Protein sequence: CASSQQSGRGYTF.

V is TRBV28 and J is TRBJ2-7; 11 bases align to TRBD1. Germline lookup yields CDR1 MDHEN and CDR2 SYDVKM. The CDR3 sequence is 15 residues long. With V trimmed by 2 bases and J by 7 bases, 7 bases remained unmatched. The CDR3: CASSLRDRGKLEQYF. The CDR3 DNA follows: TGTGCCAGCAGTTTAAGGGACAGGGGGAAGCTGGAGCAGTACTTC.

The CDR3 region is CASRGTGKGTGELFF. In DNA form, the CDR3 reads TGTGCCAGCAGAGGGACAGGGAAGGGCACCGGGGAGCTGTTTTTT. The chain uses TRBV28 and TRBJ2-2, with TRBD1 matching over 9 bases. The CDR3 loop spans 15 amino acids. V shed 6 bases and J 4 bases; nucleotides not matched to a gene: 6. Germline V gene sequence: CDR1 MDHEN, CDR2 SYDVKM.

The rearrangement uses TRBV4-1 and TRBJ2-4; maybe TRBD1 (5 bases). The CDR3 covers 14 residues. V was cut by 1 base and J by 7 bases, with 11 bases left in between. CDR1 is MGHRA, CDR2 YSYEKL, per germline. The CDR3 protein is CASSQGQLSNIQYF. The CDR3 region has the DNA TGCGCCAGCAGCCAAGGACAGCTCTCCAACATTCAGTACTTC.

In this sample, this clone turned up once. The CDR3 sequence is CASRAGAGVNTEAFF. The CDR3 nucleotides read TGCGCCAGCAGGGCAGGGGCGGGGGTGAACACTGAAGCTTTCTTT. This chain links TRBV10-2 with TRBJ1-1; D is possibly TRBD1 (6 bases). V shed 6 bases and J shed 0 bases, with 14 bases lying between them. Germline-derived CDR1 and CDR2 are WSHSY and SAAADI. The CDR3 consists of 15 residues.

This clone occurred a few times. The genes are TRBV11-3 and TRBJ2-5; D possibly corresponds to TRBD2 (5 bases). CDR3 length equals 15 residues. Germline V gives CDR1 SGHNT, CDR2 YENEEA. Between the trimmed V and J ends, which lost 1 base and 5 bases, there was a span of 14 bases. CDR3 sequence reads: CASSLAGRPGETQYF. The CDR3 DNA reads as TGTGCCAGCAGCTTAGCCGGGCGGCCGGGGGAGACCCAGTACTTC.

This clone was seen once. This chain links TRBV7-2 with TRBJ1-5, with D maybe TRBD1 (6 bases). The CDR3 runs to 16 residues. V lost 1 base and J 6 bases, leaving 16 bases between the germline ends. Germline V CDR1 and CDR2: SGHTA, FQGNSA. The CDR3 DNA reads as TGTGCCAGCAGCTTAGGCCGACAGGTTTCCGTTCAGCCCCAGCATTTT. It translates to CASSLGRQVSVQPQHF.

This clone was detected once. The chain joins TRBV2 to TRBJ1-2; D not certain. CDR3 length equals 14 residues. The V and J ends lost 8 bases and 8 bases respectively, with 21 bases between them. CDR1 and CDR2 (germline): SNHLY, FYNNEI. CDR3 nucleotide sequence: TGTGCCAGCTCGAAGACCTCCCTGACGGAGGGCTACACCTTC. Translation: CASSKTSLTEGYTF.

The chain joins TRBV11-2 to TRBJ1-1; the D gene is possibly TRBD1 (5 bases). The CDR3 contains 14 residues. The V gene lost 3 bases and the J gene lost 6 bases, with 14 bases spanning the gap. Germline CDR1 reads SGHAT; CDR2 reads FQNNGV. The CDR3 DNA is TGTGCCAGCAGCTTTGCAGGGTCTGGCGCTGAAGCTTTCTTT. Translated: CASSFAGSGAEAFF.

CDR3 DNA: TGTGCCATCTCTCGGGGGTTAAGTGGCTACACCTTC. This encodes CAISRGLSGYTF. The chain joins TRBV10-3 to TRBJ1-2; maybe TRBD1 (5 bases). The CDR3 totals 12 residues. From germline, CDR1 is ENHRY and CDR2 SYGVKD. Trimming took off 8 bases at V and 7 bases at J, with 14 bases between the two ends.

V and J are TRBV19 and TRBJ1-6; D is unclear. Germline-derived CDR1 and CDR2 are LNHDA and SQIVND (reference sequence). V was cut by 7 bases and J by 2 bases, with 6 bases left in between. This CDR3 has 13 amino acids. CDR3 DNA: TGTGCCAGTACCGACACCTATAATTCACCCCTCCACTTT. Translated, it gives CASTDTYNSPLHF.

V is TRBV4-3 and J is TRBJ1-1, with D hard to call. V lost 0 bases, J lost 5 bases, and 7 bases lay in between. CDR3 length equals 13 residues. Germline-derived CDR1 and CDR2 are LGHNA and YSLEER. The CDR3 sequence: CASSQDTGTEAFF. The CDR3 DNA sequence: TGCGCCAGCAGCCAAGACACCGGTACTGAAGCTTTCTTT.

The chain uses TRBV5-1 and TRBJ1-1, with D unclear. This CDR3 has 16 residues. Germline loops: CDR1 SGHRS, CDR2 YFSETQ. The V gene lost 4 bases and the J gene lost 0 bases, with 16 bases spanning the gap. As DNA, the CDR3 is TGCGCCAGCAGCGGCGGTGGCAGCTCCATGAACACTGAAGCTTTCTTT. Translating gives CASSGGGSSMNTEAFF.

For this clone: This CDR3 is also generated by other DNA sequences in the sample. This chain uses TRBV6-2 or TRBV6-3 with TRBJ2-5; no reliable D call. The CDR3 has 14 amino acids. V dropped 0 bases and J dropped 4 bases, with 9 bases sitting between them. Germline CDR1 MNHEY, CDR2 SVGEGT. For the CDR3, the DNA is TGTGCCAGCAGTTACTCTCGGGTCCTAGAGACCCAGTACTTC. Translation: CASSYSRVLETQYF.

V gene TRBV6-4 combines with J gene TRBJ2-7; 8 bases align to TRBD2. V was clipped by 8 bases and J by 7 bases; unmatched bases: 4. Germline CDR1 and CDR2: MRHNA and SNTAGT. This CDR3 contains 11 residues. CDR3: CASGLAWEQYF. For the CDR3, the DNA is TGTGCCAGCGGACTAGCTTGGGAGCAGTACTTC.

This chain joins TRBV4-2 and TRBJ2-1; TRBD2 aligns across 11 bases. The CDR3 spans 18 residues. V was pared by 0 bases and J by 1 base, with 5 bases of the junction left unmatched. The germline CDR1 and CDR2 sequences are LGHNA and YNFKEQ. The CDR3 DNA follows: TGTGCCAGCAGCCAAGAAGCCACTAGCGGGGGATCCTACAATGAGCAGTTCTTC. Protein product: CASSQEATSGGSYNEQFF.